Shown below are 25 T cell receptor beta chains from a single sample sequenced in a study of shared clonotypes between healthy human individuals. This table comes from immunoSEQ multiplex PCR, and its TCRdb copy is limited to in-frame clones, with some not included. The sample lists approximately 2.4 million clones, nearly 97% occurring once. Sequencing was done on a sample of naive CD4+ T cells sorted from blood. The sample's subset: CD45RA+ positively selected. The receptors derive from a man between 18 and 29 years old in good health.

The rearrangement joins TRBV29-1 to TRBJ1-4; D might be TRBD1 (6 bases). This CDR3 is built from 13 residues. The V and J ends lost 7 bases and 6 bases respectively, with 15 bases between them. Germline CDR1 is SQVTM and CDR2 is ANQGSEA. The CDR3 here is CSAGDTGYEKLFF. The CDR3 region has the DNA TGCAGCGCAGGGGACACCGGCTATGAAAAACTGTTTTTT.

This chain joins TRBV21-1 and TRBJ1-5; TRBD1 was called by the table and not checked on the DNA. TRBV21-1 has pseudogene status. This CDR3 has 16 residues. The CDR3 loop reads CASSPTAGTANQPQHF. DNA of the CDR3: TGTGCCAGCAGCCCGACGGCCGGGACAGCGAATCAGCCCCAGCATTTT.

The CDR3 nucleotides are TGTGCCAGCAGTATTACCCCCTACAATGAGCAGTTCTTC. This sequence encodes CASSITPYNEQFF. The V and J genes are TRBV6-5 and TRBJ2-1; D is ambiguous. V lost 5 bases to trimming and J lost 2 bases, with 7 bases between them. Per germline, CDR1 MNHEY and CDR2 SVGAGI. The CDR3 has 13 residues.

This clone was counted a few times. This chain uses TRBV6-5 with TRBJ2-5, with D possibly TRBD1 on 5 matching bases. Trimming removed 6 bases at V and 0 bases at J, with 8 bases between. The CDR3 extends over 13 amino acids. The germline V gene has CDR1 MNHEY and CDR2 SVGAGI. In DNA form, the CDR3 reads TGTGCCAGCAGGCGACAGCACCAAGAGACCCAGTACTTC. Protein: CASRRQHQETQYF.

The gene calls are TRBV9 and TRBJ1-3, with 7 bases aligning to TRBD1. J gave up 0 bases and V 5 bases, and 5 bases lay outside the gene matches. The CDR3 has 15 amino acids. Germline CDR1 is SGDLS and CDR2 is YYNGEE. The CDR3 sequence is CASSPTGNSGNTIYF. Here the CDR3 DNA reads TGTGCCAGCAGTCCGACAGGGAACTCTGGAAACACCATATATTTT.

The chain couples TRBV6-5 to TRBJ1-2, with 10 bases aligning to TRBD1. The CDR3 has 15 amino acids. V dropped 6 bases and J dropped 3; count of bases not matched to a gene: 7. Germline V gene sequence: CDR1 MNHEY, CDR2 SVGAGI. The CDR3 reads CASSRQGAKDYGYTF. CDR3 bases: TGTGCCAGCAGCCGACAGGGGGCGAAGGACTATGGCTACACCTTC.

This chain links TRBV27 with TRBJ1-6; weak D call: TRBD1 (5 bases). This CDR3 is 18 amino acids long. The germline V gene has CDR1 MNHEY and CDR2 SMNVEV (reference sequence). V lost 1 base and J lost 0, with 13 bases in between. CDR3 in amino acids: CASSLWRDGSSYNSPLHF. CDR3 bases: TGTGCCAGCAGTTTATGGCGGGACGGAAGCTCCTATAATTCACCCCTCCACTTT.

The V gene is TRBV30, the J gene TRBJ1-1; D is uncertain. Germline lookup yields CDR1 GTSNPN and CDR2 SVGIG (reference sequence). The CDR3 loop spans 9 amino acids. With 8 bases removed from V and 2 bases from J, the gap between germline ends came to 3 bases. For the CDR3, the DNA is TGTGCCCTCAACACTGAAGCTTTCTTT. This sequence encodes CALNTEAFF.

V and J are TRBV5-1 and TRBJ2-7; possible D gene TRBD1, 6 bases. With 4 bases removed from V and 2 bases from J, the gap between germline ends came to 16 bases. Germline loops: CDR1 SGHRS, CDR2 YFSETQ. The CDR3 is 15 residues long. CDR3: CASSLRQETTYEQYF. The DNA for the CDR3 is TGCGCCAGCAGCCTGCGACAGGAGACCACCTACGAGCAGTACTTC.

The chain carries TRBV18 and TRBJ1-5, with no clear D. V lost 2 bases, J lost 1 base, and 12 bases lay in between. This CDR3 comprises 16 residues. Per the germline V gene, CDR1 is KGHSH and CDR2 is LQKENI. CDR3 sequence reads: CASSPSFSWSNQPQHF. As DNA, the CDR3 is TGTGCCAGCTCACCAAGTTTCTCCTGGAGCAATCAGCCCCAGCATTTT. Looking up the rest from reference TRBV18 and TRBJ1-5 gives the full variable domain: NAGVMQNPRHLVRRRGQEARLRCSPMKGHSHVYWYRQLPEEGLKFMVYLQKENIIDESGMPKERFSAEFPKEGPSILRIQQVVRGDSAAYFCASSPSFSWSNQPQHFGDGTRLSIL.

V gene TRBV27 combines with J gene TRBJ1-6, with D possibly being TRBD1 (6 bases). Deletions cut 8 bases from V and 2 bases from J, with 10 bases between. The CDR3 covers 14 residues. Germline V gives CDR1 MNHEY, CDR2 SMNVEV (reference sequence). The CDR3: CASGQRAYNSPLHF. Written as DNA, the CDR3 is TGTGCCAGCGGACAGAGGGCCTATAATTCACCCCTCCACTTT.

This clone was detected once. Other nucleotide sequences from this sample produce the same CDR3. The V and J genes are TRBV5-1 and TRBJ2-2; D call uncertain. V was trimmed by 2 bases and J by 1 base, leaving 3 bases between them. The CDR3 has 13 residues. Germline V CDR1 and CDR2: SGHRS, YFSETQ. CDR3 nucleotide sequence: TGCGCCAGCAGCTTACGGAACACCGGGGAGCTGTTTTTT. Translation: CASSLRNTGELFF. The full variable domain, its missing parts supplied by reference TRBV5-1 and TRBJ2-2, is KAGVTQTPRYLIKTRGQQVTLSCSPISGHRSVSWYQQTPGQGLQFLFEYFSETQRNKGNFPGRFSGRQFSNSRSEMNVSTLELGDSALYLCASSLRNTGELFFGEGSRLTVL.

This clone was found once. The J gene is TRBJ2-3, the V gene TRBV2, with 10 bases matching TRBD2. V trimming: 6 bases; J trimming: 2 bases; junction bases outside the gene matches: 8. Germline-derived CDR1 and CDR2 are SNHLY and FYNNEI. The CDR3 consists of 16 residues. The CDR3 protein is CASSRGLAFITDTQYF. For the CDR3, the DNA is TGTGCCAGCAGCAGGGGACTAGCGTTTATCACAGATACGCAGTATTTT.

The CDR3, as DNA: TGTGCCAGCAGTGCGTACCGGGACTACGAGCAGTACTTC. Translated: CASSAYRDYEQYF. The V call is TRBV2, the J call TRBJ2-7; TRBD2 is a possible D gene (5 bases). The germline gives CDR1 SNHLY, CDR2 FYNNEI. The length of the CDR3 is 13 residues. V lost 4 bases, J lost 3 bases, and 10 bases lay in between.

This chain joins TRBV18 and TRBJ2-5; either TRBD1 or TRBD2 may supply D (5 bases each). CDR3 size: 17 residues. The V and J ends lost 0 bases and 6 bases respectively, with 20 bases between them. Germline CDR1 and CDR2: KGHSH and LQKENI. The CDR3 DNA sequence: TGTGCCAGCTCACCACCCGTGGGGCTGGAGGTGGAACAGACCCAGTACTTC. Translating it yields CASSPPVGLEVEQTQYF.

The chain links TRBV4-1 to TRBJ1-1; possibly TRBD1 for D (5 bases). CDR1 is MGHRA and CDR2 is YSYEKL in the germline V gene. The CDR3 sequence is 15 residues long. The V gene lost 4 bases and the J gene lost 4 bases, with 16 bases spanning the gap. The CDR3 protein is CASSRLIGGSTEAFF. CDR3 DNA sequence: TGCGCCAGCAGCCGTTTAATCGGGGGAAGCACTGAAGCTTTCTTT.

With respect to this clone: The same CDR3 is also encoded by other DNA sequences in this sample. The chain is built from TRBV10-3 and TRBJ2-5; weak D call: TRBD1 (6 bases). With 6 bases removed from V and 2 bases from J, the gap between germline ends came to 10 bases. The CDR3 consists of 13 residues. Per the germline V gene, CDR1 is ENHRY and CDR2 is SYGVKD. This chain's CDR3 is CAISRTDQETQYF. In DNA, the CDR3 is TGTGCCATCAGCAGGACAGATCAAGAGACCCAGTACTTC.

Points on this clone: One junction end does not reproduce the germline sequence, and a read error may be involved. The chain links TRBV2 to TRBJ2-1; 7 positions match TRBD1. This CDR3 has 12 residues. CDR1 and CDR2 (germline): SNHLY, FYNNEI. The CDR3 spells CASREGTDEQFF. In DNA, the CDR3 is TGTGCCAGCAGAGAAGGGACAGACGAGCAGTTCTTC.

The chain couples TRBV6-4 to TRBJ1-6; possible D gene TRBD1, 6 bases. The V end lost 10 bases, the J end lost 7 bases, and 20 bases lay between the germline ends. The CDR3 is made up of 15 amino acids. Germline V gene lookup returns CDR1 MRHNA and CDR2 SNTAGT. The CDR3 is CANRRPSGENSPLHF. The CDR3 DNA follows: TGTGCCAACCGTCGTCCGTCAGGGGAAAATTCACCCCTCCACTTT.

J is TRBJ2-1 and V is TRBV19; TRBD2 agrees at 13 bases. This CDR3 region has 14 residues. V was clipped by 5 bases and J by 15 bases; unmatched bases: 10. CDR1 is LNHDA, CDR2 SQIVND, per germline (reference sequence). The CDR3 region is CASSLTSGGPLRFF. The CDR3 region has the DNA TGTGCCAGTAGTCTGACTAGCGGGGGGCCTCTTCGGTTCTTC.

V and J are TRBV7-6 and TRBJ2-7, with D maybe TRBD2 (6 bases). V shed 5 bases and J shed 2 bases, with 16 bases lying between them. CDR1 and CDR2 from the germline V gene are SGHVS and FNYEAQ. This CDR3 spans 15 amino acids. For the CDR3, the DNA is TGTGCCAGCAGCCATCCCGGGGGAGATCCCTACGAGCAGTACTTC. Protein product: CASSHPGGDPYEQYF.

This clone was detected only once. This chain uses TRBV7-9 with TRBJ1-4; D perhaps matches TRBD1 (6 bases). CDR3 length equals 14 residues. Germline V gene lookup returns CDR1 SEHNR and CDR2 FQNEAQ (reference sequence). Trimming shortened V by 5 bases and J by 6 bases, and 13 bases separated the two germline ends. CDR3 region: CASSGWGQYEKLFF. In nucleotides, the CDR3 is TGTGCCAGCAGCGGGTGGGGACAATATGAAAAACTGTTTTTT.

The chain uses TRBV9 and TRBJ2-1; no reliable D call. CDR1 is SGDLS and CDR2 is YYNGEE in the germline V gene. CDR3 size: 15 residues. The V gene lost 0 bases and the J gene lost 9 bases, with 16 bases spanning the gap. This CDR3 reads CASSVDSGSLLEQFF. Written as DNA, the CDR3 is TGTGCCAGCAGCGTAGATTCCGGGTCCCTACTTGAGCAGTTCTTC. Based on the CDR3 plus reference TRBV9 and TRBJ2-1, the full variable domain is DSGVTQTPKHLITATGQRVTLRCSPRSGDLSVYWYQQSLDQGLQFLIQYYNGEERAKGNILERFSAQQFPDLHSELNLSSLELGDSALYFCASSVDSGSLLEQFFGPGTRLTVL.

V usage is TRBV30 and J usage is TRBJ2-7; 10 bases are a match to TRBD2. V was pared by 4 bases and J by 0 bases, with 9 bases of the junction left unmatched. The CDR3 covers 16 residues. Germline V gene sequence: CDR1 GTSNPN, CDR2 SVGIG (reference sequence). CDR3 amino acids: CAWKASGSVSSYEQYF. CDR3 nucleotides: TGTGCCTGGAAGGCTAGCGGGAGTGTTAGCTCCTACGAGCAGTACTTC. Using reference TRBV30 and TRBJ2-7 for the parts outside the CDR3, the full variable domain is SQTIHQWPATLVQPVGSPLSLECTVEGTSNPNLYWYRQAAGRGLQLLFYSVGIGQISSEVPQNLSASRPQDRQFILSSKKLLLSDSGFYLCAWKASGSVSSYEQYFGPGTRLTVT.

J is TRBJ2-2 and V is TRBV11-2; D unresolved. Trimming cost V 5 bases and J 7 bases, with 11 bases left between them. CDR1 is SGHAT, CDR2 FQNNGV, per germline. This CDR3 has 13 residues. The CDR3 sequence: CASSPLPGGELFF. DNA of the CDR3: TGTGCCAGCAGCCCCCTCCCTGGCGGGGAGCTGTTTTTT.